One sample yielded the 18 T cell receptor beta chains listed below, sequenced in a study of early stage breast cancer tumors. TCRdb's table, derived via immunoSEQ multiplex PCR, lists solely in-frame clones and lacks some. The table includes roughly 14,000 clones, around 85% detected once. The source material was normal breast tissue next to the tumor. The origin of the receptors is a person aged 25 to 45 with breast cancer.

The V and J genes are TRBV4-3 and TRBJ2-2, with D possibly being TRBD1 (5 bases). This CDR3 has 17 residues. Germline V lookup: CDR1 LGHNA, CDR2 YSLEER. Trimming stripped 1 base from V and 2 bases from J, with 14 bases between. The CDR3 is CASSQGQTEYNTGELFF. Written as DNA, the CDR3 is TGCGCCAGCAGCCAAGGGCAGACAGAGTATAACACCGGGGAGCTGTTTTTT.

This chain links TRBV7-6 with TRBJ2-2; the match to TRBD2 covers 7 bases. V was clipped by 3 bases and J by 0 bases; unmatched bases: 4. The CDR3 sequence is 16 residues long. Germline CDR1 is SGHVS and CDR2 is FNYEAQ. CDR3 region: CASSFAGDTNTGELFF. CDR3 nucleotides: TGTGCCAGCAGCTTTGCGGGAGATACGAACACCGGGGAGCTGTTTTTT.

This chain uses TRBV4-1 with TRBJ2-1, with D unclear. Germline V CDR1 and CDR2: MGHRA, YSYEKL. Trimming stripped 3 bases from V and 8 bases from J, with 14 bases between. The length of the CDR3 is 14 residues. Here the CDR3 DNA reads TGCGCCAGCAGCCAGGTCTCTAAGGAAGATGAGCAGTTCTTC. As protein: CASSQVSKEDEQFF.

This clone was observed a single time. This chain joins TRBV2 and TRBJ1-2; a possible D gene is TRBD1 (5 bases). The CDR3 has 14 residues. Per the germline V gene, CDR1 is SNHLY and CDR2 is FYNNEI. Trimming removed 6 bases from V and 8 bases from J, with 19 bases in between. CDR3 sequence reads: CASREQVTSGGYTF. The CDR3 coding sequence is TGTGCCAGCAGAGAACAGGTAACTTCAGGCGGCTACACCTTC.

The chain uses TRBV18 and TRBJ1-1, with a weak D call TRBD1 (6 bases). CDR1 KGHSH and CDR2 LQKENI come from the germline V gene. Trimming removed 2 bases at V and 10 bases at J, with 14 bases between. This CDR3 spans 13 amino acids. The CDR3 DNA reads TGTGCCAGCTCACCAGGGGACAATTCTGGAGCTTTCTTT. Protein sequence: CASSPGDNSGAFF.

The rearrangement links TRBV7-6 to TRBJ2-3; 7 bases are a match to TRBD2. J lost 2 bases, V lost 0 bases, and 5 bases had no gene match. CDR3 length: 16 residues. CDR1 and CDR2 from the germline V gene are SGHVS and FNYEAQ. The CDR3 here is CASSLASGIVTDTQYF. CDR3 coding DNA: TGTGCCAGCAGCTTAGCCAGCGGGATTGTCACAGATACGCAGTATTTT.

This chain uses TRBV10-3 with TRBJ2-1; a weak D match, TRBD2 (5 bases). The CDR3 has 15 amino acids. The V gene lost 10 bases and the J gene lost 4 bases, with 20 bases spanning the gap. Germline-derived CDR1 and CDR2 are ENHRY and SYGVKD. The CDR3 DNA reads TGTGCCACCGAGGGTGGGCGAAAGGAGTACAATGAGCAGTTCTTC. Its protein is CATEGGRKEYNEQFF.

The gene calls are TRBV5-1 and TRBJ2-1; D may be TRBD2 (5 bases). The CDR3 is made up of 13 amino acids. Germline CDR1 is SGHRS and CDR2 is YFSETQ. Trimming took 0 bases from V and 8 from J, leaving 9 bases between them. The CDR3 DNA reads TGCGCCAGCAGCTTGGGATCGGGGTATGAGCAGTTCTTC. Residues: CASSLGSGYEQFF.

This clone showed up just once. This chain uses TRBV14 with TRBJ1-4, with a possible D match to TRBD1 (5 bases). Germline V gives CDR1 SGHDN, CDR2 FVKESK. There are 11 residues in the CDR3. The germline V and J ends were trimmed by 10 bases and 6 bases, with 9 bases remaining between them. The CDR3 bases are TGTGCCACTTGGGGGGATGAAAAACTGTTTTTT. Amino acids: CATWGDEKLFF.

The gene calls are TRBV9 and TRBJ2-5; 8 positions match TRBD1. CDR3 length: 15 amino acids. CDR1 is SGDLS and CDR2 is YYNGEE in the germline V gene. V shed 5 bases and J 1 base; nucleotides not matched to a gene: 7. Written as DNA, the CDR3 is TGTGCCAGCAGTAAGACAACAGGGGGCCAAGAGACCCAGTACTTC. This encodes CASSKTTGGQETQYF.

The gene calls are TRBV6-1 and TRBJ2-7; D is uncertain. V was cut by 7 bases and J by 1 base, with 14 bases left in between. CDR1 is MNHNS and CDR2 is SASEGT in the germline V gene. The CDR3 contains 14 residues. CDR3 in DNA: TGTGCCAGCAAAGAACCCGGCAGATCCTACGAGCAGTACTTC. It specifies CASKEPGRSYEQYF.

V and J are TRBV27 and TRBJ2-6, with D hard to call. The V gene's germline CDR1 is MNHEY and CDR2 SMNVEV (reference sequence). The CDR3 is made up of 17 amino acids. V gave up 6 bases and J gave up 0 bases, with 15 bases separating them. The CDR3 DNA follows: TGTGCCAGCAGCCTCTCGAAGGGAAACTCTGGGGCCAACGTCCTGACTTTC. Translation: CASSLSKGNSGANVLTF.

The rearrangement uses TRBV5-6 and TRBJ1-4; 8 bases agree with TRBD1. The germline CDR1 and CDR2 sequences are SGHDT and YYEEEE. The CDR3 has 17 residues. Trimming removed 2 bases from V and 2 bases from J; junction bases left unmatched: 8. The CDR3 DNA reads TGTGCCAGCAGCTTAAGACAGGGGATGGTTACTAATGAAAAACTGTTTTTT. The encoded protein is CASSLRQGMVTNEKLFF.

The rearrangement joins TRBV19 to TRBJ1-5, with TRBD1 matching over 10 bases. Germline assignment: CDR1 LNHDA and CDR2 SQIVND (reference sequence). The CDR3 loop spans 14 amino acids. V gave up 3 bases and J gave up 4 bases; unmatched junction bases: 0. CDR3: CASSMGQGNQPQHF. CDR3 coding DNA: TGTGCCAGTAGTATGGGACAGGGGAATCAGCCCCAGCATTTT.

The chain combines TRBV25-1 with TRBJ2-2; D is possibly TRBD2 (5 bases). The CDR3 extends over 13 amino acids. Germline V lookup: CDR1 MGHDK, CDR2 SYGVNS. V was clipped by 1 base and J by 7 bases, with 7 bases between them. The CDR3 spells CASSELGLGELFF. CDR3 in DNA: TGTGCCAGCAGTGAATTAGGACTCGGGGAGCTGTTTTTT.

This clone was found once. V is TRBV19 and J is TRBJ2-6; no reliable D call. The CDR3 is made up of 15 amino acids. CDR1 is LNHDA and CDR2 is SQIVND in the germline V gene (reference sequence). The V and J ends lost 10 bases and 2 bases respectively, with 15 bases between them. DNA of the CDR3: TGTGCCACTCTGGGTGGTTGGACTGGGGCCAACGTCCTGACTTTC. Translating gives CATLGGWTGANVLTF.

The rearrangement joins TRBV28 to TRBJ2-5; TRBD2 matches at 12 bases. The CDR3 extends over 19 amino acids. Germline V CDR1 and CDR2: MDHEN, SYDVKM. Trimming at V came to 8 bases and at J to 2 bases, leaving 18 bases not matched to a gene. The CDR3 region has the DNA TGTGCCAGCCGCCCCCACGGGAGCCTAGCGGGAGGGAAACAAGAGACCCAGTACTTC. Translated, it gives CASRPHGSLAGGKQETQYF.

The rearrangement links TRBV10-3 to TRBJ2-3, with D possibly matching TRBD1 (5 bases). The germline gives CDR1 ENHRY, CDR2 SYGVKD. Between the trimmed V and J ends, which lost 0 bases and 5 bases, there was a span of 15 bases. The CDR3 loop spans 16 amino acids. The CDR3 DNA follows: TGTGCCATCAGTGAGTCAGGTGGGGCTGCCCGAGATACGCAGTATTTT. Translating gives CAISESGGAARDTQYF.